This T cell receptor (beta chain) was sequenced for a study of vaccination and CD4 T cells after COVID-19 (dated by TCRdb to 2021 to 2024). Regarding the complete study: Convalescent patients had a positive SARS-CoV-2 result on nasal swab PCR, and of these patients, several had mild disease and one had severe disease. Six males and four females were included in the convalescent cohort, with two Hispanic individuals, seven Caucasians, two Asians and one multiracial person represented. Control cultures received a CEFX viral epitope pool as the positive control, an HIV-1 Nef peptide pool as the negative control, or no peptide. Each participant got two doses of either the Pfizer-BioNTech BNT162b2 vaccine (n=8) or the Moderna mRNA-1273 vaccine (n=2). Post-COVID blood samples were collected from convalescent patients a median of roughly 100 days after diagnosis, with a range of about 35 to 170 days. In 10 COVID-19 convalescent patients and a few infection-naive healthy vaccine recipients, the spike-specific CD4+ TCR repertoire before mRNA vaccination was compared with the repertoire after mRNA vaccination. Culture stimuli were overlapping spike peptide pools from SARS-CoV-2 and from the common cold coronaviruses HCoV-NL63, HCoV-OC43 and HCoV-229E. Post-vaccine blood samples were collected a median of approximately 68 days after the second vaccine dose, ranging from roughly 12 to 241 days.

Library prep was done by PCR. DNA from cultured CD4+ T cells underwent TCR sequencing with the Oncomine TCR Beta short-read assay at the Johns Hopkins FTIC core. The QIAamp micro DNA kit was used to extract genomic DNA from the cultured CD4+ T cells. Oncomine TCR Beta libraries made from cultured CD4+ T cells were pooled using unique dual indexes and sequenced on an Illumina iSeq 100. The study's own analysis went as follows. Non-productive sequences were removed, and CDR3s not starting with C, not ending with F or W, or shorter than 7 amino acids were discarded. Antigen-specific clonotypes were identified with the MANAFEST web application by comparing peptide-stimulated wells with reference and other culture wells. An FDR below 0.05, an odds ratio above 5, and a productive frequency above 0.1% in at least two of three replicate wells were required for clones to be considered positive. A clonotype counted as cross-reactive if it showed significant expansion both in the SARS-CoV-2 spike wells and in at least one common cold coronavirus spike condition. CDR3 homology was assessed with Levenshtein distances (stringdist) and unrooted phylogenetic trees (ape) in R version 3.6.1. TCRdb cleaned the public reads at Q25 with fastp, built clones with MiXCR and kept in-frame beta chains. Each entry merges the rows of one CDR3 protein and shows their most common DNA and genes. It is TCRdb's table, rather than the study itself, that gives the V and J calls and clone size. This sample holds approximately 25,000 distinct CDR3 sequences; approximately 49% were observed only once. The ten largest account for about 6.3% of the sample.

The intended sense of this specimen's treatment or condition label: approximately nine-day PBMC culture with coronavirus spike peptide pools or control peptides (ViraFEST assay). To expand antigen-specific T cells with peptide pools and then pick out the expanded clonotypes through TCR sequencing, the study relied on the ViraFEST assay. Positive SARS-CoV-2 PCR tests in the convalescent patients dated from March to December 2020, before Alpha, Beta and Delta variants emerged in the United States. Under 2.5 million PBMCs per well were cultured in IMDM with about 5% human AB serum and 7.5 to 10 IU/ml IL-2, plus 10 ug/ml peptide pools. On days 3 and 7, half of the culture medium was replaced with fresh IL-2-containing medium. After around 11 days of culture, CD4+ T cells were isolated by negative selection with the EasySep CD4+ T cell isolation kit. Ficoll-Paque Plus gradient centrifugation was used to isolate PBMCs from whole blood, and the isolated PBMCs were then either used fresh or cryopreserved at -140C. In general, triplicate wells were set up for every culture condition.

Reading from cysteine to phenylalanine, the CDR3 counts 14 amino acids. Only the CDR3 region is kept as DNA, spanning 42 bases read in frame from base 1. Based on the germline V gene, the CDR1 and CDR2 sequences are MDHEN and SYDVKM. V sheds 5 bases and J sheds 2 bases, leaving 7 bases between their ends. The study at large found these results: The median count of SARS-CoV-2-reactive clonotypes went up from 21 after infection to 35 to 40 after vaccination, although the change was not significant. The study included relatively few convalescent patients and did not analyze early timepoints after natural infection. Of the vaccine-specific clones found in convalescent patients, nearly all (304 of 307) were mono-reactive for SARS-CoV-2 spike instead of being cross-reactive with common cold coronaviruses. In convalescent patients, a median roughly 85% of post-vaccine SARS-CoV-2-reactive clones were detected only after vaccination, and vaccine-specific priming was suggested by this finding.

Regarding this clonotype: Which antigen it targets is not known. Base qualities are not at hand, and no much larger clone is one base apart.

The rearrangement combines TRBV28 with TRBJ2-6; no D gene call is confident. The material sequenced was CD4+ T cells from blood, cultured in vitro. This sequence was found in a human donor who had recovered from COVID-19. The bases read TGTGCCAGCAGTCTTCCGACTGGGGCCAACGTCCTGACTTTC. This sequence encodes CASSLPTGANVLTF.